This entry lists 32 T cell receptor beta chains sequenced from one sample in a study of T-cell reconstitution after alpha-beta-depleted transplantation in children. The TCRbeta library was prepared with unique molecular identifiers. TCRdb re-called the PCR reads through MiXCR, storing one row per CDR3 protein. The profile shows hundreds of thousands of distinct CDR3 sequences, approximately 19% of them singletons. The sequences come from PBMCs, mostly from graft donor cells, collected 360 days after TCRalphabeta/CD19-depleted stem cell transplant. These receptor sequences come from a male patient aged 2-15 years who had a stem cell transplant for acute lymphoblastic leukemia, so the T cells may come from the graft donor.

Here the CDR3 reads CASSLVGGGDNNQPQHF. The CDR3 DNA follows: TGTGCCAGCAGCTTAGTCGGGGGGGGGGACAACAATCAGCCCCAGCATTTT. This rearrangement joins TRBV7-2 to TRBJ1-5; D perhaps matches TRBD1 (6 bases). The CDR3 contains 17 residues. The germline V gene has CDR1 SGHTA and CDR2 FQGNSA. V lost 1 base, J lost 3 bases, and 16 bases lay in between.

This clonotype turned up a few times. The CDR3, as DNA: TGTGCCAGCAGCTTGGTATTGGGACTAGCCCTTTCCTACAATGAGCAGTTCTTC. Translation: CASSLVLGLALSYNEQFF. This chain connects TRBV5-5 to TRBJ2-1, with 9 bases matching TRBD2. J was trimmed by 1 base and V by 0 bases; bases with no gene match: 8. CDR1 is SGHKS and CDR2 is YYEKEE in the germline V gene (reference sequence). This CDR3 has 18 residues.

The chain couples TRBV5-4 to TRBJ2-5, with 10 nucleotides matching TRBD2. V dropped 4 bases and J dropped 5; count of bases not matched to a gene: 8. This CDR3 has 15 amino acids. Germline V gene data show CDR1 as SGHNT and CDR2 as YYREEE (reference sequence). This CDR3 reads CASSPERGGVETQYF. The CDR3, as DNA: TGTGCCAGCAGCCCGGAGCGGGGGGGCGTGGAGACCCAGTACTTC. The entire variable domain, with the rest obtained from reference TRBV5-4 and TRBJ2-5, is as follows: ETGVTQSPTHLIKTRGQQVTLRCSSQSGHNTVSWYQQALGQGPQFIFQYYREEENGRGNFPPRFSGLQFPNYSSELNVNALELDDSALYLCASSPERGGVETQYFGPGTRLLVL.

The V and J genes are TRBV29-1 and TRBJ2-1; D gene ambiguous. The CDR3 is 14 amino acids. V lost 6 bases, J lost 4 bases, and 16 bases lay in between. CDR1 is SQVTM, CDR2 ANQGSEA, per germline. The chain's CDR3 is CSVALRLGYNEQFF. In nucleotides, the CDR3 is TGCAGCGTCGCCCTCCGACTTGGTTACAATGAGCAGTTCTTC.

This chain joins TRBV7-2 and TRBJ2-1, with D uncertain. CDR1 is SGHTA, CDR2 FQGNSA, per germline. CDR3 size: 15 residues. Trimming cost V 1 base and J 3 bases, with 10 bases left between them. This CDR3 reads CASSLDFNGYNEQFF. As DNA, the CDR3 is TGTGCCAGCAGCTTAGATTTTAACGGCTACAATGAGCAGTTCTTC.

This clonotype was observed a few times. The chain links TRBV12-3 or TRBV12-4 to TRBJ1-2; D is possibly TRBD1 (6 bases). V gave up 3 bases and J gave up 3 bases, with 11 bases separating them. The CDR3 is 14 amino acids. DNA of the CDR3: TGTGCCAGCAGTTTTAAGCGACAGGACTATGGCTACACCTTC. Protein sequence: CASSFKRQDYGYTF.

The table lists this clonotype with a few counts. The chain joins TRBV6-2 or TRBV6-3 to TRBJ2-7; D may be TRBD1 (6 bases). CDR1 is MNHEY, CDR2 SVGEGT, per germline. The V gene lost 6 bases and the J gene lost 5 bases, with 11 bases spanning the gap. The CDR3 has 12 residues. The CDR3 reads CASRGQKHEQYF. The CDR3 nucleotides read TGTGCCAGCAGGGGACAAAAACACGAGCAGTACTTC.

This chain joins TRBV25-1 and TRBJ2-5; no clear D gene. Germline CDR1 MGHDK, CDR2 SYGVNS. This CDR3 has 17 amino acids. Trimming pared 2 bases from V and 0 bases from J, leaving 16 bases between. The CDR3 here is CASSEDPRTNNQETQYF. The DNA of the CDR3 is TGTGCCAGCAGTGAAGACCCCCGGACGAACAACCAAGAGACCCAGTACTTC. The full variable domain, completed using reference TRBV25-1 and TRBJ2-5, is EADIYQTPRYLVIGTGKKITLECSQTMGHDKMYWYQQDPGMELHLIHYSYGVNSTEKGDLSSESTVSRIRTEHFPLTLESARPSHTSQYLCASSEDPRTNNQETQYFGPGTRLLVL.

In this sample, this clonotype turned up a few times. V is TRBV7-8 and J is TRBJ2-7; D is uncertain. CDR1 is SGHVS, CDR2 FQNEAQ, per germline. The V and J ends lost 1 base and 4 bases respectively, with 5 bases between them. The CDR3 totals 12 residues. This CDR3 reads CASSLELYEQYF. The DNA for the CDR3 is TGTGCCAGCAGCTTAGAACTGTACGAGCAGTACTTC.

This clonotype was seen a handful of times. V usage is TRBV5-6 and J usage is TRBJ1-2, with D perhaps matching TRBD1 (5 bases). Between the trimmed V and J ends, which lost 5 bases and 4 bases, there was a span of 18 bases. Per germline, CDR1 SGHDT and CDR2 YYEEEE. CDR3 length: 15 amino acids. The CDR3 DNA is TGTGCCAGCAGTGGGCTCGGAGGGGTCCCCTATGGCTACACCTTC. Protein: CASSGLGGVPYGYTF.

The chain employs TRBV5-1 and TRBJ1-1, with D perhaps matching TRBD1 (5 bases). Between the trimmed V and J ends, which lost 1 base and 1 base, there was a span of 14 bases. The germline gives CDR1 SGHRS, CDR2 YFSETQ. The CDR3 has 16 residues. In DNA, the CDR3 is TGCGCCAGCAGCTTGCTGAGGGGCGAGGGGAACACTGAAGCTTTCTTT. Its protein product is CASSLLRGEGNTEAFF. Variable domain in full (rest from reference TRBV5-1 and TRBJ1-1): KAGVTQTPRYLIKTRGQQVTLSCSPISGHRSVSWYQQTPGQGLQFLFEYFSETQRNKGNFPGRFSGRQFSNSRSEMNVSTLELGDSALYLCASSLLRGEGNTEAFFGQGTRLTVV.

This clonotype was detected a few times. V is TRBV7-9 and J is TRBJ2-5; no reliable D call. This CDR3 is 14 amino acids long. Germline-derived CDR1 and CDR2 are SEHNR and FQNEAQ (reference sequence). Trimming stripped 3 bases from V and 5 bases from J, with 13 bases between. CDR3 nucleotide sequence: TGTGCCAGCAGCTTTGAAGAATGGGCGGAGACCCAGTACTTC. Its translation is CASSFEEWAETQYF. Using reference TRBV7-9 and TRBJ2-5 for the parts outside the CDR3, the full variable domain is DTGVSQNPRHKITKRGQNVTFRCDPISEHNRLYWYRQTLGQGPEFLTYFQNEAQLEKSRLLSDRFSAERPKGSFSTLEIQRTEQGDSAMYLCASSFEEWAETQYFGPGTRLLVL.

This clonotype came up a few times. The gene calls are TRBV6-2 or TRBV6-3 and TRBJ2-1; tentative D call: TRBD2 (5 bases). The V end was cut by 10 bases, the J end by 3 bases, with 13 bases between. The CDR3 runs to 13 residues. CDR1 and CDR2 (germline): MNHEY, SVGEGT. The CDR3 DNA reads as TGTGCCACTTCGTCAGGAGGCTACAATGAGCAGTTCTTC. Residues: CATSSGGYNEQFF.

This clonotype showed up just a few times. The V gene is TRBV6-2 or TRBV6-3, the J gene TRBJ2-1; D tentatively reads TRBD1 or TRBD2 (6 bases each). Trimming pared 7 bases from V and 8 bases from J, leaving 24 bases between. This CDR3 has 16 residues. Germline values: CDR1 MNHEY, CDR2 SVGEGT. DNA of the CDR3: TGTGCCAGCATCCGTCTCGGGGGCAAACCGGGCCATGAGCAGTTCTTC. It encodes CASIRLGGKPGHEQFF.

This clonotype turned up a few times. The gene calls are TRBV12-3 or TRBV12-4 and TRBJ1-1, with 8 bases aligning to TRBD1. V was pared by 6 bases and J by 7 bases, with 7 bases of the junction left unmatched. The CDR3 runs 13 residues. CDR3 coding DNA: TGTGCCAGCAGACCGGGACAGGCTTATGAAGCTTTCTTT. This gives the protein CASRPGQAYEAFF.

This clonotype was counted a few times. The chain is built from TRBV20-1 and TRBJ2-7, with D uncertain. Germline CDR1 DFQATT, CDR2 SNEGSKA (reference sequence). CDR3 length: 11 amino acids. Trimming stripped 5 bases from V and 0 bases from J, with 5 bases between. CDR3 nucleotide sequence: TGCAGTGCTGATAGCTCCTACGAGCAGTACTTC. Its translation: CSADSSYEQYF.

The chain uses TRBV10-3 and TRBJ1-3; D remains ambiguous. Trimming took 6 bases from V and 5 from J, leaving 11 bases between them. The CDR3 consists of 13 residues. The V gene's germline CDR1 is ENHRY and CDR2 SYGVKD. The CDR3 coding sequence is TGTGCCATCAGGCCGGGCCAGCGAAACACCATATATTTT. It is translated as CAIRPGQRNTIYF.

The genes are TRBV10-3 and TRBJ2-2, with D tentatively TRBD2 (6 bases). CDR1 and CDR2 (germline): ENHRY, SYGVKD. The CDR3 loop spans 19 amino acids. V shed 2 bases and J shed 0 bases, with 19 bases lying between them. In DNA form, the CDR3 reads TGTGCCATCAGTGAGAGGTTTGGACTAACCCAGACGAACACCGGGGAGCTGTTTTTT. Translated, it gives CAISERFGLTQTNTGELFF.

This CDR3 reads CASSSHTSGTEAFF. The CDR3 DNA reads as TGCGCCAGCAGCTCGCATACGTCGGGGACTGAAGCTTTCTTT. The gene calls are TRBV5-1 and TRBJ1-1, with D hard to call. The V and J ends lost 3 bases and 5 bases respectively, with 14 bases between them. CDR1 is SGHRS and CDR2 is YFSETQ in the germline V gene. This CDR3 has 14 residues.

This clonotype was detected a few times. J is TRBJ2-1 and V is TRBV20-1, with 12 bases aligning to TRBD2. V dropped 5 bases and J dropped 2; count of bases not matched to a gene: 4. CDR1 and CDR2 from the germline V gene are DFQATT and SNEGSKA (reference sequence). The CDR3 loop spans 15 amino acids. CDR3 nucleotide sequence: TGCAGTGCTTGGACTAGCGGGGAAGCCTACAATGAGCAGTTCTTC. It is translated as CSAWTSGEAYNEQFF.

The chain couples TRBV5-5 to TRBJ1-5; 8 bases align to TRBD1. The V and J ends lost 3 bases and 7 bases, in that order; junction bases with no gene match: 6. The germline V gene has CDR1 SGHKS and CDR2 YYEKEE (reference sequence). The CDR3 runs to 14 residues. As DNA, the CDR3 is TGTGCCAGCAGCTGGACAGGGTTCCTCCAGCCCCAGCATTTT. This sequence encodes CASSWTGFLQPQHF. The full variable domain, with the rest looked up from reference TRBV5-5 and TRBJ1-5, is DAGVTQSPTHLIKTRGQQVTLRCSPISGHKSVSWYQQVLGQGPQFIFQYYEKEERGRGNFPDRFSARQFPNYSSELNVNALLLGDSALYLCASSWTGFLQPQHFGDGTRLSIL.

This clonotype turned up a few times. The chain joins TRBV20-1 to TRBJ2-2; D possibly matches TRBD1 or TRBD2 (5 bases each). This CDR3 is 13 amino acids long. V was trimmed by 4 bases and J by 1 base, leaving 7 bases between them. Germline V lookup: CDR1 DFQATT, CDR2 SNEGSKA (reference sequence). The DNA of the CDR3 is TGCAGTGCTAATGGGGGGAACACCGGGGAGCTGTTTTTT. This codes for CSANGGNTGELFF.

This clonotype was seen at least ten times. V usage is TRBV27 and J usage is TRBJ2-7, with D unclear. This CDR3 spans 13 amino acids. Per germline, CDR1 MNHEY and CDR2 SMNVEV (reference sequence). V lost 0 bases and J 9 bases, leaving 12 bases between the germline ends. This CDR3 is CASSLSDTDRQYF. The CDR3, as DNA: TGTGCCAGCAGTTTATCGGATACAGACCGGCAGTACTTC.

The V and J genes are TRBV29-1 and TRBJ2-6; D call uncertain. The germline CDR1 and CDR2 sequences are SQVTM and ANQGSEA. The CDR3 consists of 13 residues. V lost 4 bases to trimming and J lost 0 bases, with 4 bases between them. CDR3 sequence reads: CSVGTSGANVLTF. Written as DNA, the CDR3 is TGCAGCGTTGGGACCTCTGGGGCCAACGTCCTGACTTTC.

This clonotype was observed a few times. This chain uses TRBV2 with TRBJ2-7; perhaps D is TRBD1 or TRBD2 (6 bases each). Germline V CDR1 and CDR2: SNHLY, FYNNEI. The CDR3 sequence is 13 residues long. V gave up 7 bases and J gave up 6 bases, with 16 bases separating them. CDR3 protein: CASTRGWRGEQYF. As DNA, the CDR3 is TGTGCCAGCACGAGGGGGTGGAGGGGCGAGCAGTACTTC.

The chain uses TRBV5-1 and TRBJ2-7, with D possibly being TRBD1 or TRBD2 (6 bases each). Trimming removed 2 bases at V and 2 bases at J, with 17 bases between. Germline CDR1 and CDR2: SGHRS and YFSETQ. CDR3 length: 16 amino acids. Written as DNA, the CDR3 is TGCGCCAGCAGCTTCCCCCGGAGGGGGAAGACCTACGAGCAGTACTTC. Translation: CASSFPRRGKTYEQYF.

V gene TRBV20-1 combines with J gene TRBJ2-7; D may be TRBD2 (6 bases). CDR3 length: 14 residues. The germline V gene has CDR1 DFQATT and CDR2 SNEGSKA (reference sequence). The V and J ends lost 2 bases and 8 bases respectively, with 19 bases between them. The CDR3 here is CSARTTSRMEKQYF. CDR3 bases: TGCAGTGCTAGAACAACTAGCCGGATGGAGAAGCAGTACTTC.

The chain couples TRBV3-1 to TRBJ2-1; 7 bases are shared with TRBD2. Trimming removed 3 bases from V and 5 bases from J; junction bases left unmatched: 10. Germline V gene sequence: CDR1 LGHDT, CDR2 YNNKEL (reference sequence). The CDR3 contains 16 residues. The CDR3 sequence: CASSHGGGFGDNEQFF. CDR3 sequence (DNA): TGTGCCAGCAGCCATGGGGGGGGGTTTGGAGACAATGAGCAGTTCTTC.

The chain links TRBV12-3 or TRBV12-4 to TRBJ2-6; no reliable D call. There are 15 residues in the CDR3. Trimming cost V 3 bases and J 2 bases, with 8 bases left between them. CDR3 in DNA: TGTGCCAGCAGTTTTGGGAATACTGGGGCCAACGTCCTGACTTTC. Translating gives CASSFGNTGANVLTF.

The chain recombines TRBV7-2 with TRBJ2-1; D ambiguous. V shed 1 base and J shed 8 bases, with 12 bases lying between them. Germline V gene sequence: CDR1 SGHTA, CDR2 FQGNSA. The CDR3 extends over 14 amino acids. The CDR3: CASSLDGYGYEQFF. The CDR3 DNA reads as TGTGCCAGCAGCTTAGACGGGTATGGCTATGAGCAGTTCTTC. The whole variable domain, filled in from reference TRBV7-2 and TRBJ2-1, reads GAGVSQSPSNKVTEKGKDVELRCDPISGHTALYWYRQSLGQGLEFLIYFQGNSAPDKSGLPSDRFSAERTGGSVSTLTIQRTQQEDSAVYLCASSLDGYGYEQFFGPGTRLTVL.

The sample holds a few counts of this clonotype. The J gene is TRBJ2-4, the V gene TRBV4-2; TRBD1 aligns across 10 bases. The CDR3 is 22 residues long. Trimming cost V 7 bases and J 0 bases; bases outside gene matches: 24. Germline V gene data show CDR1 as LGHNA and CDR2 as YNFKEQ. The CDR3 sequence: CASTTQGAPGTGEEIAKNIQYF. CDR3 nucleotide sequence: TGTGCCAGCACCACACAAGGCGCCCCCGGGACAGGGGAAGAGATAGCCAAAAACATTCAGTACTTC.

The V gene is TRBV10-2, the J gene TRBJ2-5, with 8 bases aligning to TRBD1. V dropped 10 bases and J dropped 0; count of bases not matched to a gene: 16. CDR1 and CDR2 from the germline V gene are WSHSY and SAAADI. This CDR3 has 17 amino acids. The DNA for the CDR3 is TGCGCCACCAGACAGGGGAATAGCGGAATGTACCAAGAGACCCAGTACTTC. Translation: CATRQGNSGMYQETQYF.